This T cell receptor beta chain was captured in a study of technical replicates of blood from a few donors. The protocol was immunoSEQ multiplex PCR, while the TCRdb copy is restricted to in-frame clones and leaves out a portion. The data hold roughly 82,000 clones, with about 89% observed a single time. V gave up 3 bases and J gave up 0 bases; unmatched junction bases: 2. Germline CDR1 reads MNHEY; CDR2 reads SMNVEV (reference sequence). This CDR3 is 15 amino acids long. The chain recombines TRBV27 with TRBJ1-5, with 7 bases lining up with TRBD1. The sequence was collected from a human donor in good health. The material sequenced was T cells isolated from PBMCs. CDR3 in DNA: TGTGCCAGCAGTTTCGACAGGGCTAGCAATCAGCCCCAGCATTTT. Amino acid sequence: CASSFDRASNQPQHF.